This T cell receptor beta chain originates from a study of naive CD8 T cells in extremely preterm neonates. Assay used: immunoSEQ multiplex PCR; TCRdb lists only in-frame clones, some missing. Counted here are around 4,000 clones, around 98% occurring once; the ten biggest clones make up about 0.78%. This clonotype was obtained from a human donor in good health. Sequencing was done on a sample of naive CD8+ T cells from blood.

In DNA form, the CDR3 reads TGTGCCAGCAGCTGGGAAGGGGTTGGCTACACCTTC. Residues: CASSWEGVGYTF. This chain joins TRBV5-6 and TRBJ1-2, with D perhaps TRBD1 (5 bases). Germline lookup yields CDR1 SGHDT and CDR2 YYEEEE. The V end was cut by 3 bases, the J end by 7 bases, with 10 bases between. The CDR3 totals 12 residues.